This T cell receptor (beta chain) emerged from a study of OX40 agonist ivuxolimab in advanced cancers. At the level of the whole study: The costimulatory receptor OX40 (CD134) was targeted by ivuxolimab, a fully human IgG2 agonistic monoclonal antibody. Intravenous ivuxolimab was administered to patients every 2 weeks at six dose levels: 0.01, 0.1, 0.3, 1.5, 3 and 10 mg/kg. Of the 50 to 55 dose-escalation patients, hepatocellular carcinoma was present in 19, melanoma in approximately 15, renal cell carcinoma in 9 and head and neck cancer in 9. In the dose-escalation cohort, 82.7% of patients were male, and the mean age was roughly 60 years, with a range of roughly 20 to 80. Prior anti-PD-1, anti-PD-L1 or anti-CTLA-4 therapy was permitted, and 35% to 40% of dose-escalation patients had received checkpoint inhibitors. Partial responses occurred in three dose-escalation patients: two with cutaneous melanoma and one with hepatocellular carcinoma. The purpose of peripheral TCRbeta sequencing was to test whether ivuxolimab changed TCR sequence diversity and led to clonal T-cell expansion. The paper covers the monotherapy dose-escalation part of the phase I ivuxolimab trial, which included N of about 56 patients.

Remarks on this clone: No cognate antigen has been identified for it. No much larger clonotype is one base removed from it; base qualities were not supplied.

The trial excluded patients who had a history of autoimmune disease or were on systemic immunosuppression. In every dose cohort, peripheral blood was drawn for TCR sequencing at baseline, cycle 4 day 1, and cycle 7 day 1. The samples were taken from a phase I, first-in-human, multicenter, open-label dose-escalation trial of ivuxolimab. The trial enrolled adults with locally advanced or metastatic head and neck squamous cell, hepatocellular, melanoma or renal cell carcinoma. CD4+ and CD8+ T cells were sorted separately from peripheral blood before TCR sequencing. Genomic DNA was extracted from sorted cells for sequencing of the TCRbeta CDR3 region. The immunoSEQ Assay was used to sequence the TCRbeta CDR3 regions. TCRdb carries this immuneACCESS record with in-frame sequences only. Its versions omit some clonotypes, under half of them owing to an unresolved V gene in the studies checked, with the rest unexplained. The sample data list roughly 15,000 clones, and around 80% of these were observed just once. About two fifths of the sample is in the top ten clones.

The germline V gene (reference sequence) yields LNHDA for CDR1 and SQIVND for CDR2. The cysteine opens and the phenylalanine closes a CDR3 of 13 amino acids. The entry retains the CDR3 DNA only, 39 bases that are in frame from base 1. A distance of 10 bases separates the germline ends of V and J, which lose 3 bases and 5 bases respectively. The full study reports these points: Low levels of normalized T-cell clonal expansion were also seen in some patients who did not respond. Which antigens the clonally expanded peripheral T cells were specific for was not determined. At doses of 0.1 to 3.0 mg/kg, clonal expansion of both CD4+ and CD8+ blood T cells was observed from baseline to week 6. In partial responders in the 0.1-3.0 mg/kg groups, normalized peripheral clonal expansion was found to be among the lowest, especially among CD8+ T cells. After ivuxolimab, expanded clones were on average more numerous among CD8+ T cells than among CD4+ T cells.

The sequence was obtained from an adult with an advanced solid tumor such as melanoma, head and neck, liver or kidney cancer. The input for sequencing was CD4+ or CD8+ T cells sorted from blood, taken in a trial of the OX40 agonist ivuxolimab. The chain employs TRBV19 and TRBJ2-5, with no confidently assigned D gene. The CDR3 here reads CASSIWVGETQYF. The nucleotide sequence reads as follows: TGTGCCAGTAGTATTTGGGTTGGGGAGACCCAGTACTTC. Full variable domain (CDR3 extended with the reference TRBV19 and TRBJ2-5 proteins): DGGITQSPKYLFRKEGQNVTLSCEQNLNHDAMYWYRQDPGQGLRLIYYSQIVNDFQKGDIAEGYSVSREKKESFPLTVTSAQKNPTAFYLCASSIWVGETQYFGPGTRLLVL.